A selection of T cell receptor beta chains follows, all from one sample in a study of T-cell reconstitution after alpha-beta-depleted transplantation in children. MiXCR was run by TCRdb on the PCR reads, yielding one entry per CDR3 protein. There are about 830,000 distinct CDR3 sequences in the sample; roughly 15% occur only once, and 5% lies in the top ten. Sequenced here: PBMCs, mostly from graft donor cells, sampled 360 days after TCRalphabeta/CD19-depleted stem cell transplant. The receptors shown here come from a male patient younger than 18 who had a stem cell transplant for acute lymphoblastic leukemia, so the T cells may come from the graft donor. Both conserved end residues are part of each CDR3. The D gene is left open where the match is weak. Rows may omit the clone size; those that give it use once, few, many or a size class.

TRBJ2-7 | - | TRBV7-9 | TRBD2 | CASSKTSLLPYEQYF | TGTGCCAGCAGCAAGACTAGCTTGCTCCCCTACGAGCAGTACTTC
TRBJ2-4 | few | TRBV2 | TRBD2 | CASSERERGIQYF | TGTGCCAGCAGTGAACGGGAGCGGGGCATTCAGTACTTC
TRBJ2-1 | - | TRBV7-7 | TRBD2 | CASSPLAGARGEQFF | TGTGCCAGCAGCCCATTAGCGGGAGCGCGGGGTGAGCAGTTCTTC
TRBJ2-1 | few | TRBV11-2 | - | CASSKQEGAYNEQFF | TGTGCCAGCAGCAAACAAGAAGGAGCCTACAATGAGCAGTTCTTC
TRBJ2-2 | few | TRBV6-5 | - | CASSYVSGNTGELFF | TGTGCCAGCAGTTATGTCTCTGGGAACACCGGGGAGCTGTTTTTT
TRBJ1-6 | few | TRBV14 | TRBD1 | CASSQDLGTAIDSPLHF | TGTGCCAGCAGCCAAGATCTAGGGACAGCGATTGATTCACCCCTCCACTTT
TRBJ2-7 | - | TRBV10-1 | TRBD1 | CASSGAGTGSYEQYF | TGCGCCAGCAGTGGCGCCGGGACAGGGTCCTACGAGCAGTACTTC
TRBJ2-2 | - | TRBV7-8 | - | CASNANTGELFF | TGTGCCAGCAATGCGAACACCGGGGAGCTGTTTTTT
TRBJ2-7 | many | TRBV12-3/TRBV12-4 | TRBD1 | CASSPDRLYEQYF | TGTGCCAGCAGTCCGGACAGGTTGTACGAGCAGTACTTC
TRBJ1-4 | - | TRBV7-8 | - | CASSLNRVLEKLFF | TGTGCCAGCAGCTTAAACAGGGTATTGGAAAAACTGTTTTTT
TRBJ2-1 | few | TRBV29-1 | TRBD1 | CSGRRTGSMNEQFF | TGCAGCGGGCGCCGGACAGGGAGTATGAATGAGCAGTTCTTC
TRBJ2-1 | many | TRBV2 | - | CASAVAGSSYNEQFF | TGTGCCAGCGCTGTGGCGGGAAGCTCCTACAATGAGCAGTTCTTC
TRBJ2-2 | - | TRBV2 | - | CASSELVTGELFF | TGTGCCAGCAGTGAACTAGTAACCGGGGAGCTGTTTTTT
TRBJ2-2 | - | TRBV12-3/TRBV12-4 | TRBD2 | CASRLSGLGELFF | TGTGCCAGCAGACTTAGCGGGCTGGGGGAGCTGTTTTTT
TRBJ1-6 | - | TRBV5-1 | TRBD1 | CASSTGQDYNSPLHF | TGCGCCAGCAGCACCGGACAGGACTATAATTCACCCCTCCACTTT
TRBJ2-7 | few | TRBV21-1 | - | CASRPGMDSFYEQYF | TGTGCCAGCAGACCCGGTATGGACAGCTTCTACGAGCAGTACTTC